This T cell receptor beta chain appears in the sequencing data of a study of control samples from healthy donors and cancer patients. TCRdb's copy holds only in-frame clones and misses some; the assay was immunoSEQ multiplex PCR. The table shows 150,000 to 200,000 clones, with roughly nine tenths occurring only once. This clone was detected once. The CDR3 sequence is 19 residues long. The chain links TRBV21-1 to TRBJ2-7; TRBD2, the D gene given by the table, was not confirmed from the DNA. TRBV21-1 is a documented pseudogene. This TCR was recovered from a man younger than 45 in good health. Sequencing was done on a sample of blood. The CDR3 spells CASSKGEVEGGPLNHEQYF. As DNA, the CDR3 is TGTGCCAGCAGCAAAGGGGAGGTAGAGGGAGGCCCGTTAAACCACGAGCAGTACTTC.